This TCR beta chain emerged from a study of T cell responses to AZD1222 COVID-19 vaccine. Comments on this clone: Its antigen is as yet unknown.

Study-level points and caveats: Nearly half of unique spike-specific TCRs reportedly avoided B.1.351 and B.1.1.7 mutated regions.

Data came from immunoSEQ multiplex PCR; TCRdb stores just in-frame clones and leaves some out. This table holds more than 90,000 clones, roughly four fifths found once. The CDR3 has 13 amino acids. Trimming removed 1 base at V and 4 bases at J, with 5 bases between. The V gene's germline CDR1 is MNHNS and CDR2 SASEGT. Here the sequenced sample was peripheral blood, taken on day 0 of AZD1222 vaccination. This receptor was taken from an adult in good health. The chain recombines TRBV6-1 with TRBJ1-3; no clear D gene. The CDR3 reads CASSEVYGNTIYF. The CDR3 bases are TGTGCCAGCAGTGAAGTTTACGGAAACACCATATATTTT.